A selection of T cell receptor beta chains follows, all from one sample in a study of cytomegalovirus exposure and HLA in healthy donors. Method: immunoSEQ multiplex PCR; TCRdb's copy keeps in-frame clones and lacks some. The data show around 300,000 clones, roughly nine tenths seen once. Sequenced: PBMCs. The receptors come from a woman aged 25 to 39 in good health and CMV-seropositive. The CDR3 runs from the conserved cysteine through the conserved F or W. Fields, in order: D gene, J gene, V gene, CDR3 protein. The D gene is left open where the match is weak.

TRBD1	TRBJ2-7	TRBV5-6	CASSWGQGANEQYF
TRBD1	TRBJ2-2	TRBV15	CATSRDRRTGNTGELFF
.	TRBJ2-5	TRBV29-1	CSVEGAGRETQYF
.	TRBJ2-7	TRBV7-9	CASRGTAYEQYF
.	TRBJ2-3	TRBV27	CASTELGNTDTQYF
.	TRBJ2-7	TRBV19	CASSIGQSYEQYF
.	TRBJ2-5	TRBV5-1	CASSRQGGETQYF
.	TRBJ1-1	TRBV5-5	CASSSLGGTRTEAFF
.	TRBJ1-5	TRBV6-1	CASSSGLYQPQHF
TRBD1	TRBJ2-1	TRBV7-3	CASSSGQGEFF
.	TRBJ1-4	TRBV5-1	CASSLGGGGVEKLFF
.	TRBJ2-7	TRBV7-6	CASSPGLGYEQYF